The entry below describes one T cell receptor beta chain. These data originate in a study of blood T cell repertoires in COVID-19. About the research overall: PBMCs, B-cell-depleted T cells, or T cells were the source of the cDNA or gDNA that made up the material.

The CDR3 is made up of 14 amino acids. Germline V CDR1 and CDR2: SGHTA, FQGNSA. The V segment lost 3 bases and the J segment 5 bases; nucleotides outside the gene matches: 7. Authors' processing steps: Estimates of nucleated cell counts were drawn from the amplification of reference gene primers. Repertoires were generated with immunoSEQ multiplex PCR, while TCRdb's copy carries only in-frame clones and drops some. V and J calls and clone size are those listed in that table; D and trimming were worked out from the DNA. The table shows about 170,000 clones, with around 83% occurring only once. This sequence was found in a woman in her 70s who had recovered from COVID-19. The sequencing sample was made of peripheral blood. The chain combines TRBV7-2 with TRBJ2-7; 7 nucleotides align to TRBD2. The CDR3 DNA reads as TGTGCCAGCAGCTTGGGGCGGGAGAGGGACGAGCAGTACTTC. Residues: CASSLGRERDEQYF.